This T cell receptor (beta chain) was sequenced for a study of spatial heterogeneity in lung cancer. Study summary: Detection consistently captured more beta-chain sequences than alpha-chain sequences. Study results and caveats: At resection, ubiquitous expanded tumor TCRs appeared in blood more than at follow-up.

One entry per CDR3 protein results from TCRdb running MiXCR on the 5' RACE reads. The sample includes 40,000 to 45,000 distinct CDR3 sequences, around 13% of them seen just once. This CDR3 has 13 residues. Trimming took 5 bases from V and 3 from J; bases not matched to a gene: 5. CDR1 is SQVTM and CDR2 is ANQGSEA in the germline V gene. Documented time point: sample taken at primary tumor resection. A total of about 73 untreated early-stage non-small cell lung cancer patients served as donors. This clonotype was observed a handful of times. Its specificity is unknown. The sample consisted of PBMCs, taken at surgery. The chain has TRBV29-1 and TRBJ2-5; 8 nucleotides agree with TRBD1. The clonotype was recovered from a male donor with early-stage non-small cell lung cancer. The CDR3 reads CSVSQGAKETQYF. CDR3 nucleotides: TGCAGCGTTTCTCAGGGGGCGAAAGAGACCCAGTACTTC.